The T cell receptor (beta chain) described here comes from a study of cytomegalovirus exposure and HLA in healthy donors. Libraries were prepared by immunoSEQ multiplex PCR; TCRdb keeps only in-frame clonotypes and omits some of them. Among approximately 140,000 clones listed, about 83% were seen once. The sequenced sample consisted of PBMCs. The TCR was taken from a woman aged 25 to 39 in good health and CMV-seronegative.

The chain's CDR3 is CASSPRGGAYNEQFF. The CDR3 DNA sequence: TGTGCCAGCTCACCACGTGGGGGGGCGTACAATGAGCAGTTCTTC. The chain uses TRBV18 and TRBJ2-1; D perhaps matches TRBD2 (7 bases). The CDR3 contains 15 residues. Germline lookup yields CDR1 KGHSH and CDR2 LQKENI. V lost 1 base to trimming and J lost 4 bases, with 11 bases between them.